This T cell receptor (beta chain) is drawn from a study of T-cell memory formation after mild COVID-19. The CDR3 spans 14 residues. Germline V lookup: CDR1 SNHLY, CDR2 FYNNEI. Trimming removed 7 bases at V and 4 bases at J, with 17 bases between. Constant-segment-primed 5'RACE gave TCR alpha and TCR beta cDNA libraries with sample barcodes and UMIs. Via MiXCR, TCRdb re-called the 5' RACE reads, giving one row per CDR3 protein. The sample yields hundreds of thousands of distinct CDR3 sequences, around 15% seen once. The clonotype originates from a man between 18 and 35 years old who had mild COVID-19 (a few samples of this study predate the infection). Cell type and time point are not known. The chain recombines TRBV2 with TRBJ2-7; TRBD2 might be the D (6 bases). The sequenced material came from PBMCs or a T cell subset sorted from them (not recorded which). As DNA, the CDR3 is TGTGCCAGCACCGGAATTGGGGGGATTTACGAGCAGTACTTC. It encodes CASTGIGGIYEQYF.